A single sample is the source of the 18 T cell receptor beta chains below, sequenced in a study of immune evolution from preneoplasia to lung adenocarcinoma. This table comes from immunoSEQ multiplex PCR, and its TCRdb copy is limited to in-frame clones, with some not included. This table holds 9,500 to 14,000 clones, around 79% found once. Sequenced sample: FFPE minimally invasive lung adenocarcinoma tissue. The receptors here all came from a person between 60 and 79 years old with lung adenocarcinoma.

The chain couples TRBV11-3 to TRBJ2-7; 10 bases map to TRBD2. The CDR3 has 16 residues. The germline gives CDR1 SGHNT, CDR2 YENEEA. V was clipped by 5 bases and J by 0 bases; unmatched bases: 7. Here the CDR3 DNA reads TGTGCCAGCAGCCAAATAGCGGGAGGTGTCTCCTACGAGCAGTACTTC. It specifies CASSQIAGGVSYEQYF.

The J gene is TRBJ1-1, the V gene TRBV2; D may be TRBD1 (6 bases). Germline V gene data show CDR1 as SNHLY and CDR2 as FYNNEI. V dropped 6 bases and J dropped 4 bases, with 15 bases sitting between them. The CDR3 consists of 14 residues. The CDR3 region has the DNA TGTGCCAGCAGGCCCTGGGGGCGCGGCACTGAAGCTTTCTTT. Protein: CASRPWGRGTEAFF.

The chain has TRBV7-8 and TRBJ1-5, with D hard to call. CDR3 length: 15 residues. The germline gives CDR1 SGHVS, CDR2 FQNEAQ. The V gene lost 5 bases and the J gene lost 0 bases, with 11 bases spanning the gap. This chain's CDR3 is CASSRMGSSNQPQHF. The CDR3 bases are TGTGCCAGCAGCCGGATGGGGAGTAGCAATCAGCCCCAGCATTTT.

The chain uses TRBV6-6 and TRBJ2-7, with TRBD1 matching over 8 bases. The germline CDR1 and CDR2 sequences are MNHNY and SVGAGI (reference sequence). There are 12 residues in the CDR3. J was trimmed by 4 bases and V by 10 bases; bases with no gene match: 6. The CDR3: CATSGGGYEQYF. In DNA, the CDR3 is TGTGCCACGTCAGGGGGCGGATACGAGCAGTACTTC.

Written as DNA, the CDR3 is TGTGCCAGCAGCTTAGTTGGGTATGGCTACACCTTC. This sequence encodes CASSLVGYGYTF. This chain uses TRBV7-9 with TRBJ1-2; no reliable D call. V was pared by 1 base and J by 5 bases, with 5 bases between. The length of the CDR3 is 12 residues. Germline V gene sequence: CDR1 SEHNR, CDR2 FQNEAQ (reference sequence).

The chain carries TRBV7-6 and TRBJ2-7; 8 bases are a match to TRBD2. Per the germline V gene, CDR1 is SGHVS and CDR2 is FNYEAQ. V shed 4 bases, J shed 6 bases, and the junction held 5 bases outside the gene matches. CDR3 length equals 13 residues. DNA of the CDR3: TGTGCCAGCAGCTCGGCGGGGGGACTCGAGCAGTACTTC. It translates to CASSSAGGLEQYF. Supplemented by reference TRBV7-6 and TRBJ2-7, the full variable domain reads GAGVSQSPRYKVTKRGQDVALRCDPISGHVSLYWYRQALGQGPEFLTYFNYEAQQDKSGLPNDRFSAERPEGSISTLTIQRTEQRDSAMYRCASSSAGGLEQYFGPGTRLTVT.

This sequence joins TRBV14 and TRBJ2-1, with 12 nucleotides matching TRBD2. J was trimmed by 8 bases and V by 0 bases; bases with no gene match: 20. Germline V gene sequence: CDR1 SGHDN, CDR2 FVKESK. The CDR3 extends over 21 amino acids. Written as DNA, the CDR3 is TGTGCCAGCAGCCAAGATGCCATAGGGACAGGCTCTAGCGGGAGGGCGGATGAGCAGTTCTTC. The encoded protein is CASSQDAIGTGSSGRADEQFF.

J is TRBJ1-1 and V is TRBV6-6; TRBD1 aligns across 7 bases. This CDR3 is built from 14 residues. Trimming took 6 bases from V and 5 from J; bases not matched to a gene: 9. Germline values: CDR1 MNHNY, CDR2 SVGAGI (reference sequence). CDR3 DNA: TGTGCCAGCAGCCCACCGACAGGGAGAACTGAAGCTTTCTTT. Translation: CASSPPTGRTEAFF.

The chain joins TRBV30 to TRBJ2-7; 9 bases line up with TRBD1. The CDR3 loop spans 13 amino acids. Per the germline V gene, CDR1 is GTSNPN and CDR2 is SVGIG (reference sequence). With V trimmed by 3 bases and J by 8 bases, 8 bases remained unmatched. This CDR3 reads CAWSERGTGKQYF. The CDR3 DNA reads as TGTGCCTGGAGCGAACGCGGGACAGGGAAGCAGTACTTC.

V usage is TRBV20-1 and J usage is TRBJ2-1, with D unresolved. The CDR3 is 11 amino acids. Trimming pared 0 bases from V and 3 bases from J, leaving 0 bases between. Looked up from germline, CDR1 is DFQATT and CDR2 is SNEGSKA (reference sequence). CDR3 in amino acids: CSARDYNEQFF. The CDR3 DNA reads TGCAGTGCTAGAGACTACAATGAGCAGTTCTTC.

The chain recombines TRBV14 with TRBJ2-7, with 8 bases fitting TRBD1. The CDR3 length is 15 residues. The trim removed 0 bases at V and 2 bases at J, leaving 3 bases unmatched. The germline gives CDR1 SGHDN, CDR2 FVKESK. In DNA, the CDR3 is TGTGCCAGCAGCCAAGAAAGCAGGGGGCCCTACGAGCAGTACTTC. Translating it yields CASSQESRGPYEQYF.

This chain joins TRBV6-1 and TRBJ1-3, with D tentatively TRBD1 (5 bases). The CDR3 is made up of 16 amino acids. V lost 4 bases and J lost 4, with 17 bases in between. Germline lookup yields CDR1 MNHNS and CDR2 SASEGT. DNA for the CDR3: TGTGCCAGCAGTGCCTCGGGGGACGGCGGGGGAAACACCATATATTTT. Its translation: CASSASGDGGGNTIYF.

In DNA, the CDR3 is TGTGCCAGCAGCCCCTCGGGGGGCGGAAAACTGTTTTTT. The encoded protein is CASSPSGGGKLFF. J is TRBJ1-4 and V is TRBV7-6, with D perhaps matching TRBD1 (6 bases). CDR1 is SGHVS, CDR2 FNYEAQ, per germline. V was clipped by 5 bases and J by 10 bases, with 14 bases between them. This CDR3 has 13 residues. Combining the CDR3 with reference TRBV7-6 and TRBJ1-4 gives the whole variable domain GAGVSQSPRYKVTKRGQDVALRCDPISGHVSLYWYRQALGQGPEFLTYFNYEAQQDKSGLPNDRFSAERPEGSISTLTIQRTEQRDSAMYRCASSPSGGGKLFFGSGTQLSVL.

The chain carries TRBV30 and TRBJ1-1, with D hard to call. The germline V gene has CDR1 GTSNPN and CDR2 SVGIG (reference sequence). V shed 2 bases and J shed 7 bases, with 8 bases lying between them. The length of the CDR3 is 11 residues. The CDR3 spells CAWSLGGEAFF. The CDR3 DNA sequence: TGTGCCTGGAGTTTGGGTGGTGAAGCTTTCTTT.

The J gene is TRBJ1-1, the V gene TRBV7-2; D gene ambiguous. The V gene lost 5 bases and the J gene lost 3 bases, with 7 bases spanning the gap. Germline V CDR1 and CDR2: SGHTA, FQGNSA. CDR3 size: 12 residues. CDR3 DNA sequence: TGTGCCAGCAGCCTTAGTCACACTGAAGCTTTCTTT. This translates into CASSLSHTEAFF.

The chain employs TRBV6-4 and TRBJ1-1; D possibly corresponds to TRBD1 (5 bases). Germline-derived CDR1 and CDR2 are MRHNA and SNTAGT. The CDR3 runs to 13 residues. The V end lost 6 bases, the J end lost 4 bases, and 12 bases lay between the germline ends. The CDR3 reads CASSVDSFTEAFF. The DNA for the CDR3 is TGTGCCAGCAGCGTCGACAGCTTCACTGAAGCTTTCTTT.

In this sample, this clone turned up a few times. One end of the junction fails to match germline, which may point to a read error. The rearrangement joins TRBV18 to TRBJ1-1; D not resolved. The CDR3 sequence is 14 residues long. The germline V gene has CDR1 KGHSH and CDR2 LQKENI. The DNA for the CDR3 is TGTGCCAGCTCACCCAGCGGGCCGAACGCTGAAGCTTTCTTT. Protein: CASSPSGPNAEAFF.

V and J are TRBV10-2 and TRBJ1-2; perhaps TRBD1 as D (5 bases). The germline V and J ends were trimmed by 3 bases and 14 bases, with 19 bases remaining between them. Germline assignment: CDR1 WSHSY and CDR2 SAAADI. This CDR3 has 13 residues. CDR3 amino acids: CASSDAGTSFGTF. The DNA for the CDR3 is TGCGCCAGCAGTGATGCCGGGACCTCATTCGGGACCTTC.